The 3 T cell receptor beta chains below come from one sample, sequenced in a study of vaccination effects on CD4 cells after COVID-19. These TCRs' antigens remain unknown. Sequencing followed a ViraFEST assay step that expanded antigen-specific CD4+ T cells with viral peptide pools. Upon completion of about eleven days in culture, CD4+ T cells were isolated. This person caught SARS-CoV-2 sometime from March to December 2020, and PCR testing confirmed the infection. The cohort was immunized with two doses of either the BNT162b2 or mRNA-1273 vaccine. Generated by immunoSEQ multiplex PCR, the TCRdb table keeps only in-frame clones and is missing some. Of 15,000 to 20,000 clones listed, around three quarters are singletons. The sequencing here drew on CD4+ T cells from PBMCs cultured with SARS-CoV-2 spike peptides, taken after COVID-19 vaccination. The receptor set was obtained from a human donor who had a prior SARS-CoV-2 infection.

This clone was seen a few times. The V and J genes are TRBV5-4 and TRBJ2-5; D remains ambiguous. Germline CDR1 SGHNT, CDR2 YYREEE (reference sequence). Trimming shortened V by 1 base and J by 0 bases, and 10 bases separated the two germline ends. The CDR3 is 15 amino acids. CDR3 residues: CASSLFAQDQETQYF. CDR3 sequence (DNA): TGTGCCAGCAGCTTGTTTGCGCAAGACCAAGAGACCCAGTACTTC. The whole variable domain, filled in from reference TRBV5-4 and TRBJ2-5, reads ETGVTQSPTHLIKTRGQQVTLRCSSQSGHNTVSWYQQALGQGPQFIFQYYREEENGRGNFPPRFSGLQFPNYSSELNVNALELDDSALYLCASSLFAQDQETQYFGPGTRLLVL.

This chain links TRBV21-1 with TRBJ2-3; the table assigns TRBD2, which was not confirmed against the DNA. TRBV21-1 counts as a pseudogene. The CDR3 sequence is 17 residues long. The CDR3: CASSKGSGTSITDTQYF. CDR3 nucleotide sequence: TGTGCCAGCAGCAAAGGCTCCGGGACTAGCATAACAGATACGCAGTATTTT.

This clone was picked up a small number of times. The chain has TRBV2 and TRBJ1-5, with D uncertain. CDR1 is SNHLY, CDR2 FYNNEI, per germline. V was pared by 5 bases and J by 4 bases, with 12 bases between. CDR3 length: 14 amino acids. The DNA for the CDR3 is TGTGCCAGCAGTCAGGTTTCTCCAAATCAGCCCCAGCATTTT. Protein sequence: CASSQVSPNQPQHF.